A single sample gave rise to the 28 T cell receptor beta chains below, sequenced in a study of control samples from healthy donors and cancer patients (dated by TCRdb to 2020 to 2021). Receptor amplification or capture employed the immunoSEQ multiplex PCR assay. This is the immuneACCESS table as TCRdb keeps it, with only in-frame sequences that have V and J called. A part of the clones is gone; compared with another copy, unresolved V genes explain less than half, and the rest is unexplained. Counted in this sample were fewer than 85,000 clones; 85% to 95% of them appeared once. The ten largest clones capture around 6% of the sample. Sequencing was performed on blood. The receptors here all came from a woman aged 55-69 years in good health.

The chain combines TRBV5-1 with TRBJ1-4; D possibly corresponds to TRBD1 (6 bases). The ends were cut back, 0 bases at V and 9 bases at J, with 18 bases in the middle. Per germline, CDR1 SGHRS and CDR2 YFSETQ. The CDR3 contains 16 residues. The CDR3 DNA is TGCGCCAGCAGCTTGGTACTGACAGGCCCAGGGAAAAAACTGTTTTTT. Translation: CASSLVLTGPGKKLFF.

The genes are TRBV24-1 and TRBJ2-3, with D uncertain. Germline values: CDR1 KGHDR, CDR2 SFDVKD. The CDR3 spans 12 residues. Trimming stripped 3 bases from V and 6 bases from J, with 6 bases between. The CDR3, as DNA: TGTGCCACCAGTGATATATCCGATACGCAGTATTTT. Protein: CATSDISDTQYF.

This chain connects TRBV12-3 or TRBV12-4 to TRBJ1-1; 7 positions agree with TRBD1. The CDR3 loop spans 13 amino acids. V gave up 5 bases and J gave up 11 bases; unmatched junction bases: 11. The CDR3 reads CASSPTGVVGAFF. The CDR3 nucleotides read TGTGCCAGCAGTCCCACAGGGGTTGTTGGGGCTTTCTTT.

In DNA, the CDR3 is TGTGCCAGCAGCTCGTCCAGACTTGAACTGTTTTTT. It translates to CASSSSRLELFF. The V call is TRBV11-2, the J call TRBJ1-4, with D unresolved. This CDR3 has 12 amino acids. Trimming stripped 4 bases from V and 12 bases from J, with 12 bases between. The germline V gene encodes CDR1 SGHAT and CDR2 FQNNGV.

This clone was seen once. The rearrangement links TRBV25-1 to TRBJ2-7, with TRBD2 matching over 12 bases. Germline loops: CDR1 MGHDK, CDR2 SYGVNS. The J segment lost 4 bases and the V segment lost 6 bases, leaving 7 bases of the junction unmatched. This CDR3 is 15 amino acids long. Written as DNA, the CDR3 is TGTGCCAGCAGGCTAGCGGGAGGGCCTGGATACGAGCAGTACTTC. This gives the protein CASRLAGGPGYEQYF.

The chain recombines TRBV2 with TRBJ2-5; D is ambiguous. This CDR3 region has 12 residues. Trimming shortened V by 3 bases and J by 5 bases, and 7 bases separated the two germline ends. In germline, CDR1 is SNHLY, CDR2 FYNNEI. The CDR3: CASSDLGETQYF. The CDR3 nucleotides read TGTGCCAGCAGTGACCTCGGGGAGACCCAGTACTTC.

This chain uses TRBV2 with TRBJ1-5, with D perhaps TRBD1 (6 bases). Germline loops: CDR1 SNHLY, CDR2 FYNNEI. The V and J ends lost 4 bases and 9 bases respectively, with 16 bases between them. The CDR3 has 14 residues. CDR3 DNA: TGTGCCAGCAGTGCAAGGACAGAAAAAGGGCCCCAGCATTTT. This codes for CASSARTEKGPQHF.

The chain carries TRBV6-6 and TRBJ2-3; D gene uncertain. CDR1 is MNHNY, CDR2 SVGAGI, per germline (reference sequence). The CDR3 is 14 amino acids. V gave up 0 bases and J gave up 3 bases, with 7 bases separating them. The CDR3 loop is CASSYSTDTDTQYF. The DNA of the CDR3 is TGTGCCAGCAGTTACTCGACCGATACAGATACGCAGTATTTT.

This chain connects TRBV9 to TRBJ2-2; TRBD2 matches 7 bases. This CDR3 spans 17 amino acids. After removal of 0 bases from V and 8 bases from J, the junction contained 13 bases not matched to a gene. Germline CDR1 SGDLS, CDR2 YYNGEE. CDR3: CASSVGLGLGVGGELFF. CDR3 in DNA: TGTGCCAGCAGCGTAGGGCTAGGACTAGGTGTAGGAGGGGAGCTGTTTTTT.

V gene TRBV28 combines with J gene TRBJ1-5; D is uncertain. Looked up from germline, CDR1 is MDHEN and CDR2 is SYDVKM. This CDR3 has 13 amino acids. The germline V and J ends were trimmed by 6 bases and 3 bases, with 9 bases remaining between them. The CDR3 DNA sequence: TGTGCCAGCAGACCCTCCAACAATCAGCCCCAGCATTTT. It yields the protein CASRPSNNQPQHF.

This chain uses TRBV3-1 (or the pseudogene TRBV3-2) with TRBJ2-1, with 7 nucleotides matching TRBD2. V lost 5 bases and J lost 4; bases outside the gene matches: 5. This CDR3 spans 14 amino acids. CDR1 is LGHDT and CDR2 is YNNKEL in the germline V gene (reference sequence). The CDR3 loop reads CASSSGTPYNEQFF. In DNA form, the CDR3 reads TGTGCCAGCAGCAGCGGGACTCCATACAATGAGCAGTTCTTC.

V is TRBV7-2 and J is TRBJ2-1; weak D call: TRBD2 (6 bases). Germline lookup yields CDR1 SGHTA and CDR2 FQGNSA. Trimming left V 3 bases short and J 9 bases short, with 12 bases between. The CDR3 has 13 amino acids. CDR3 in DNA: TGTGCCAGCAGCTTGGGGGGTCGGGGTGAGCAGTTCTTC. Translating it yields CASSLGGRGEQFF.

The chain employs TRBV6-1 and TRBJ2-1; D perhaps matches TRBD2 (6 bases). V was shortened by 1 base and J by 7 bases, with 11 bases between the two germline ends. The V gene's germline CDR1 is MNHNS and CDR2 SASEGT. The CDR3 is made up of 14 amino acids. CDR3 in DNA: TGTGCCAGCAGTGAAGGCCACGGGAGAAATGAGCAGTTCTTC. This gives the protein CASSEGHGRNEQFF.

This sequence joins TRBV2 and TRBJ2-7; 7 bases map to TRBD1. The germline gives CDR1 SNHLY, CDR2 FYNNEI. V lost 6 bases and J lost 3; bases outside the gene matches: 2. The CDR3 is made up of 12 amino acids. The chain's CDR3 is CASRRQGYEQYF. CDR3 in DNA: TGTGCCAGCAGGCGACAGGGCTACGAGCAGTACTTC.

The chain is built from TRBV10-1 and TRBJ2-1; 11 bases match TRBD2. V was clipped by 4 bases and J by 4 bases; unmatched bases: 3. Germline V gene sequence: CDR1 WNHNN, CDR2 SYGVQD (reference sequence). The length of the CDR3 is 15 residues. The CDR3 reads CASSAGTSGYNEQFF. The CDR3 nucleotides read TGCGCCAGCAGTGCAGGGACTAGCGGATACAATGAGCAGTTCTTC.

This chain uses TRBV7-9 with TRBJ1-6; D is uncertain. The V gene lost 5 bases and the J gene lost 7 bases, with 15 bases spanning the gap. The CDR3 has 15 residues. CDR1 and CDR2 (germline): SEHNR, FQNEAQ (reference sequence). This chain's CDR3 is CASSAPERLNSPLHF. In nucleotides, the CDR3 is TGTGCCAGCAGCGCCCCGGAGAGGCTAAATTCACCCCTCCACTTT.

The V call is TRBV28, the J call TRBJ2-1; TRBD2 agrees at 8 bases. The CDR3 loop spans 13 amino acids. The trim removed 5 bases at V and 11 bases at J, leaving 8 bases unmatched. Germline V gene sequence: CDR1 MDHEN, CDR2 SYDVKM. The CDR3 coding sequence is TGTGCCAGCAGTACCCAGATAGCGGGGAAGCAGTTCTTC. It specifies CASSTQIAGKQFF.

This clone showed up just once. This rearrangement joins TRBV5-8 to TRBJ2-1, with 8 positions matching TRBD1. The J segment lost 1 base and the V segment lost 7 bases, leaving 7 bases of the junction unmatched. The V gene's germline CDR1 is SGHTS and CDR2 YDEGEE. CDR3 length: 15 amino acids. CDR3 protein: CASLNTGGSYNEQFF. The DNA of the CDR3 is TGTGCCAGCCTCAACACAGGGGGATCCTACAATGAGCAGTTCTTC.

V gene TRBV18 combines with J gene TRBJ2-7; possibly TRBD2 for D (5 bases). CDR3 size: 11 residues. CDR1 is KGHSH and CDR2 is LQKENI in the germline V gene. Trimming removed 6 bases at V and 2 bases at J, with 5 bases between. The CDR3 DNA is TGTGCCAGCTCGAGGGCCTACGAGCAGTACTTC. Encoded protein: CASSRAYEQYF.

This chain links TRBV20-1 with TRBJ2-5; 11 bases are shared with TRBD2. This CDR3 spans 14 amino acids. CDR1 is DFQATT, CDR2 SNEGSKA, per germline (reference sequence). J was trimmed by 5 bases and V by 3 bases; bases with no gene match: 5. The CDR3 spells CSASTSGSAETQYF. CDR3 DNA: TGCAGTGCTAGTACTAGCGGGAGTGCCGAGACCCAGTACTTC.

This chain uses TRBV30 with TRBJ2-5; TRBD2 matches at 7 bases. From germline, CDR1 is GTSNPN and CDR2 SVGIG (reference sequence). V lost 0 bases to trimming and J lost 4 bases; unmatched junction nucleotides: 5. The CDR3 covers 14 residues. The CDR3 DNA reads TGTGCCTGGAGTGTACCTTGGGGGGGAGAGACCCAGTACTTC. It encodes CAWSVPWGGETQYF.

The V gene is TRBV30, the J gene TRBJ1-1; 7 nucleotides agree with TRBD1. The J segment lost 5 bases and the V segment lost 2 bases, leaving 5 bases of the junction unmatched. CDR1 is GTSNPN and CDR2 is SVGIG in the germline V gene (reference sequence). The CDR3 contains 13 residues. The CDR3 reads CAWSHRGRTEAFF. The CDR3 DNA sequence: TGTGCCTGGAGTCACAGGGGTCGGACTGAAGCTTTCTTT.

V and J are TRBV7-8 and TRBJ2-7; 15 bases match TRBD2. The V gene end was trimmed by 1 base and the J gene end by 0 bases; junction bases not matched to a gene: 4. The CDR3 has 18 amino acids. The germline CDR1 and CDR2 sequences are SGHVS and FQNEAQ. The CDR3 spells CASSLEGTSGRSSYEQYF. DNA for the CDR3: TGTGCCAGCAGCTTAGAGGGGACTAGCGGGAGGAGCTCCTACGAGCAGTACTTC. The full variable domain, with the rest looked up from reference TRBV7-8 and TRBJ2-7, is GAGVSQSPRYKVAKRGQDVALRCDPISGHVSLFWYQQALGQGPEFLTYFQNEAQLDKSGLPSDRFFAERPEGSVSTLKIQRTQQEDSAVYLCASSLEGTSGRSSYEQYFGPGTRLTVT.

J is TRBJ1-2 and V is TRBV30; no clear D. Germline V gene sequence: CDR1 GTSNPN, CDR2 SVGIG (reference sequence). V lost 0 bases to trimming and J lost 8 bases, with 16 bases between them. The CDR3 loop spans 14 amino acids. The CDR3 is CAWSVGSLREGYTF. The CDR3 region has the DNA TGTGCCTGGAGTGTAGGTAGCCTACGAGAGGGCTACACCTTC.

The chain is built from TRBV29-1 and TRBJ2-7; a possible D gene is TRBD1 (6 bases). There are 16 residues in the CDR3. Germline CDR1 reads SQVTM; CDR2 reads ANQGSEA. Trimming shortened V by 5 bases and J by 2 bases, and 22 bases separated the two germline ends. The CDR3 is CSVFGTRDTLPYEQYF. The CDR3 bases are TGCAGCGTTTTTGGGACACGGGACACCCTACCCTACGAGCAGTACTTC.

CDR3 in DNA: TGCGCCAGCAGCTTTACAGGGGCAGATACGCAGTATTTT. Its translation is CASSFTGADTQYF. The V call is TRBV5-1, the J call TRBJ2-3; 7 nucleotides align to TRBD1. Germline V gene lookup returns CDR1 SGHRS and CDR2 YFSETQ. The CDR3 has 13 residues. V lost 2 bases to trimming and J lost 4 bases; unmatched junction nucleotides: 1.

In this sample, this clone turned up once. The DNA of the CDR3 is TGTGCCACCTTTGGTATAGGGACAATTAACTATGGCTACACCTTC. It codes for CATFGIGTINYGYTF. This chain joins TRBV6-5 and TRBJ1-2; TRBD1 might be the D (6 bases). Per the germline V gene, CDR1 is MNHEY and CDR2 is SVGAGI. V was cut by 10 bases and J by 1 base, with 19 bases left in between. This CDR3 comprises 15 residues.

The V call is TRBV29-1, the J call TRBJ2-1, with unresolved D. Trimming pared 4 bases from V and 3 bases from J, leaving 10 bases between. Germline V lookup: CDR1 SQVTM, CDR2 ANQGSEA. This CDR3 has 13 amino acids. The CDR3 here is CSVGSRSYNEQFF. DNA of the CDR3: TGCAGCGTTGGAAGTAGGAGCTACAATGAGCAGTTCTTC.